This TCR beta chain was sequenced for a study of blood T cell repertoires in COVID-19. About the study: The analysed material was cDNA or gDNA that came from T cells, B-cell-depleted T cells, or PBMCs.

Clones were read by immunoSEQ multiplex PCR, and TCRdb kept only the in-frame ones, dropping some. The sample gives roughly 410,000 clones, approximately 91% of which show up once; less than 2% is in the top ten. The CDR3 totals 14 residues. The germline V gene encodes CDR1 SGHNT and CDR2 YENEEA. Trimming shortened V by 0 bases and J by 0 bases, and 6 bases separated the two germline ends. Seattle enrolled patients during active infection and tracked them longitudinally. The rearrangement joins TRBV11-3 to TRBJ2-7; D gene ambiguous. Source material: peripheral blood. The sequence came from a woman aged 40 to 50 with COVID-19, enrolled during active disease. The CDR3 sequence: CASSLDRYSYEQYF. CDR3 DNA: TGTGCCAGCAGCTTAGACAGATACTCCTACGAGCAGTACTTC. Full variable domain (remainder filled in from reference TRBV11-3 and TRBJ2-7): EAGVVQSPRYKIIEKKQPVAFWCNPISGHNTLYWYLQNLGQGPELLIRYENEEAVDDSQLPKDRFSAERLKGVDSTLKIQPAELGDSAVYLCASSLDRYSYEQYFGPGTRLTVT.